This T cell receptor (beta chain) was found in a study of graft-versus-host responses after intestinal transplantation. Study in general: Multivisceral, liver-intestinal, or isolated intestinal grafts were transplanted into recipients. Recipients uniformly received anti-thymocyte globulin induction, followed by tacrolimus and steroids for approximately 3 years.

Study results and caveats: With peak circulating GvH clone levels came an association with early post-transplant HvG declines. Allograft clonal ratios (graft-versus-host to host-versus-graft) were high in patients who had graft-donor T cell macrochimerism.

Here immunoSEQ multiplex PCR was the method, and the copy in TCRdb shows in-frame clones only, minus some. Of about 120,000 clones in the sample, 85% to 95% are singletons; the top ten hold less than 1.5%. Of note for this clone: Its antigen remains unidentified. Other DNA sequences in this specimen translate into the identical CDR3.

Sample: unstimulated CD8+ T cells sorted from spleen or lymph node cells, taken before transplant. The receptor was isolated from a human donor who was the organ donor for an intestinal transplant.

The CDR3 nucleotides are TGTGCCAGTAGTACCGGGACAGGGGGATACGAGCAGTACTTC. Translating gives CASSTGTGGYEQYF. The V and J genes are TRBV19 and TRBJ2-7; TRBD1 matches 11 bases. This CDR3 spans 14 amino acids. The germline V gene has CDR1 LNHDA and CDR2 SQIVND (reference sequence). V dropped 4 bases and J dropped 4; count of bases not matched to a gene: 3. The full variable domain, completed using reference TRBV19 and TRBJ2-7, is DGGITQSPKYLFRKEGQNVTLSCEQNLNHDAMYWYRQDPGQGLRLIYYSQIVNDFQKGDIAEGYSVSREKKESFPLTVTSAQKNPTAFYLCASSTGTGGYEQYFGPGTRLTVT.